This TCR beta chain originates from a study of Graves' ophthalmopathy and Graves' hyperthyroidism. At least ten counts were recorded for this clonotype. The ends lost 3 bases at V and 3 bases at J; junction bases unmatched: 7. Germline assignment: CDR1 MDHEN and CDR2 SYDVKM. The CDR3 consists of 15 residues. Amplification from RNA transcripts yielded the TCR beta CDR3 regions. Second-round multiplex PCR followed a first-round RT-PCR using HTBI primers. Each CDR3 protein is one row after TCRdb ran MiXCR on the multiplex PCR reads. The sample holds hundreds of thousands of distinct CDR3 sequences, 20% to 25% seen once.

The V gene is TRBV28, the J gene TRBJ2-7; 8 bases agree with TRBD1. The sequencing input was peripheral blood. This sequence was found in a woman aged 18-29 years with stable Graves' hyperthyroidism. Some clones in this sample may be carry-over from other donors' samples. The CDR3 sequence: CASSFPRTGSYEQYF. The CDR3 DNA is TGTGCCAGCAGTTTCCCTCGGACAGGGAGCTACGAGCAGTACTTC.